This TCR beta chain was identified during a study of vaccination effects on CD4 cells after COVID-19. With the ViraFEST assay, the study expanded antigen-specific CD4+ T cells using viral peptide pools, then sequenced them. The culture ran for under eleven days, and then CD4+ T cells were isolated. BNT162b2 vaccine or mRNA-1273 vaccine was given to participants in two doses. This clone has just a few counts. Its antigen is still unknown. Here immunoSEQ multiplex PCR was the method, and the copy in TCRdb shows in-frame clones only, minus some. The sample contains tens of thousands of clones, roughly 63% of which appear only once. This CDR3 comprises 17 residues. V trimming: 0 bases; J trimming: 3 bases; junction bases outside the gene matches: 9. Germline V lookup: CDR1 MGHRA, CDR2 YSYEKL.

The chain links TRBV4-1 to TRBJ1-1, with 8 bases aligning to TRBD1. The source material was CD4+ T cells from PBMCs cultured with SARS-CoV-2 spike peptides, sampled after COVID-19 vaccination. The origin of this receptor is a human donor who received a COVID-19 vaccine. In DNA, the CDR3 is TGCGCCAGCAGCCAAGATCTAGGACAGGGATCGGACACTGAAGCTTTCTTT. It codes for CASSQDLGQGSDTEAFF.